These T cell receptor beta chains were read from a single sample in a study of blood T cell repertoires in COVID-19. Using immunoSEQ multiplex PCR, the repertoire was profiled, and TCRdb retains in-frame clones only, with some absent. The sample includes under 250,000 clones, roughly 92% seen only once; the top ten take around 0.84%. Material for sequencing was peripheral blood. The receptors come from a man in his sixties with COVID-19, enrolled during active disease. Both conserved end residues are part of each CDR3. D genes are given only for firm matches. Only some rows state a clone size, as once, few, many or a class for expanded clones.

d_call	clone_size	v_call	j_call	cdr3_aa	cdr3_nt
NA	once	TRBV3-1/TRBV3-2	TRBJ1-1	CASSHTPSDTEAFF	TGTGCCAGCAGCCATACACCGAGCGACACTGAAGCTTTCTTT
NA	NA	TRBV12-5	TRBJ2-1	CASATTAEQFF	TGTGCTAGTGCCACGACAGCTGAGCAGTTCTTC
NA	few	TRBV4-1	TRBJ1-1	CASSQTRNTEAFF	TGCGCCAGCAGCCAAACAAGAAACACTGAAGCTTTCTTT
NA	few	TRBV7-3	TRBJ1-1	CASSFSTNTEAFF	TGTGCCAGCAGCTTCAGTACGAACACTGAAGCTTTCTTT
NA	once	TRBV19	TRBJ1-2	CASSMARGYTF	TGTGCCAGTAGTATGGCCCGAGGCTACACCTTC
NA	NA	TRBV9	TRBJ1-3	CASSVDSSSGNTIYF	TGTGCCAGCAGCGTAGACTCTTCCTCTGGAAACACCATATATTTT
TRBD1	NA	TRBV12-3/TRBV12-4	TRBJ1-2	CASREQGGYGYTF	TGTGCCAGCAGGGAACAGGGGGGGTATGGCTACACCTTC
TRBD2	NA	TRBV9	TRBJ2-7	CASSPWGTSAYEQYF	TGTGCCAGCAGCCCATGGGGGACTAGCGCGTACGAGCAGTACTTC
TRBD1	NA	TRBV6-4	TRBJ2-3	CASSETGGGLYF	TGTGCCAGCAGCGAGACAGGGGGCGGTTTGTATTTT
NA	NA	TRBV10-3	TRBJ2-2	CAISESAGIGTGELFF	TGTGCCATCAGTGAGTCTGCAGGGATCGGCACCGGGGAGCTGTTTTTT
TRBD1	NA	TRBV19	TRBJ2-2	CASSFTGQGSGELFF	TGTGCCAGTAGCTTCACGGGACAGGGGTCCGGGGAGCTGTTTTTT
NA	NA	TRBV3-1/TRBV3-2	TRBJ1-6	CASSYMTGGGSPLHF	TGTGCCAGCAGCTACATGACAGGCGGCGGCTCACCCCTCCACTTT
TRBD1	NA	TRBV7-9	TRBJ2-3	CASSTDRGLSTDTQYF	TGTGCCAGCAGCACGGACAGGGGGTTGAGCACAGATACGCAGTATTTT
NA	NA	TRBV4-2	TRBJ1-1	CASSQGRTGNTEAFF	TGTGCCAGCAGCCAGGGGCGGACGGGGAACACTGAAGCTTTCTTT
NA	NA	TRBV5-4	TRBJ2-1	CASSAQVYRNNEQFF	TGTGCCAGCAGCGCCCAGGTGTATAGGAACAATGAGCAGTTCTTC
NA	NA	TRBV6-5	TRBJ1-1	CASSYIQGPMNTEAFF	TGTGCCAGCAGTTACATACAGGGACCCATGAACACTGAAGCTTTCTTT
TRBD1	NA	TRBV19	TRBJ1-5	CASSIGTGGRGNQPQHF	TGTGCCAGTAGTATAGGGACAGGGGGCCGCGGCAATCAGCCCCAGCATTTT
NA	few	TRBV12-5	TRBJ1-5	CASGLVTTGSPNQPQHF	TGTGCTAGTGGTTTGGTAACAACAGGGTCCCCCAATCAGCCCCAGCATTTT
NA	once	TRBV29-1	TRBJ2-7	CSVTRDNDEQYF	TGCAGCGTTACCCGGGATAACGACGAGCAGTACTTC
NA	NA	TRBV12-3/TRBV12-4	TRBJ1-5	CASRGTGDQPQHF	TGTGCCAGCAGAGGGACTGGGGATCAGCCCCAGCATTTT
TRBD1	NA	TRBV6-2/TRBV6-3	TRBJ1-1	CASSYSAAGGPLNTEAFF	TGTGCCAGCAGTTACTCTGCGGCAGGGGGTCCCCTGAACACTGAAGCTTTCTTT
TRBD1	NA	TRBV7-2	TRBJ2-5	CASTPGTGEETQYF	TGTGCCAGCACCCCCGGGACAGGGGAAGAGACCCAGTACTTC
NA	NA	TRBV4-1	TRBJ1-4	CASSQGTVNEKLFF	TGCGCCAGCAGCCAAGGGACAGTTAATGAAAAACTGTTTTTT
NA	once	TRBV14	TRBJ1-3	CASRRASGNTIYF	TGTGCCAGCAGGCGGGCCTCTGGAAACACCATATATTTT
TRBD2	NA	TRBV3-1/TRBV3-2	TRBJ2-7	CASSQDGGGRVPYEQYF	TGTGCCAGCAGCCAAGACGGGGGCGGGAGGGTCCCCTACGAGCAGTACTTC
NA	NA	TRBV4-1	TRBJ1-4	CASSQDWAGRTNEKLFF	TGCGCCAGCAGCCAAGATTGGGCAGGGCGGACTAATGAAAAACTGTTTTTT
NA	NA	TRBV28	TRBJ1-4	CASSLTVGEKLFF	TGTGCCAGCAGTTTGACCGTCGGGGAAAAACTGTTTTTT
NA	NA	TRBV19	TRBJ1-1	CASMAGANTEAFF	TGTGCCAGTATGGCAGGGGCCAACACTGAAGCTTTCTTT
TRBD1	NA	TRBV27	TRBJ1-1	CASSAPRQGLHRRTEAFF	TGTGCCAGCAGTGCCCCCCGACAGGGCCTACATAGGAGGACTGAAGCTTTCTTT
NA	once	TRBV27	TRBJ1-2	CASSPHGRQTYGYTF	TGTGCCAGCAGTCCCCACGGTCGACAGACCTATGGCTACACCTTC
NA	NA	TRBV5-8	TRBJ1-6	CASSPLGGRQDRSHSPLHF	TGTGCCAGCAGCCCCCTCGGGGGGCGCCAAGATCGATCACATTCACCCCTCCACTTT
TRBD1	NA	TRBV7-2	TRBJ1-1	CASSLGVSTGAEAFF	TGTGCCAGCAGCTTAGGAGTTTCCACAGGGGCGGAAGCTTTCTTT
NA	NA	TRBV18	TRBJ1-1	CASSPATAKNTEAFF	TGTGCCAGCTCACCAGCGACAGCCAAAAACACTGAAGCTTTCTTT
TRBD2	NA	TRBV27	TRBJ2-1	CASSYGRAGLNEQFF	TGTGCCAGCAGTTACGGGAGGGCCGGGCTGAATGAGCAGTTCTTC
NA	few	TRBV27	TRBJ2-7	CASRERTISYEQYF	TGTGCCAGCAGGGAACGGACTATCAGTTACGAGCAGTACTTC
NA	once	TRBV7-2	TRBJ2-1	CASSPRVSYNEQFF	TGTGCCAGCAGTCCGCGGGTATCCTACAATGAGCAGTTCTTC
NA	NA	TRBV27	TRBJ1-2	CASSKFGANYGYTF	TGTGCCAGCAGCAAATTTGGAGCTAACTATGGCTACACCTTC
TRBD1	NA	TRBV2	TRBJ2-2	CASKPTRGRGTGELFF	TGTGCCAGCAAACCCACCAGGGGGCGCGGCACCGGGGAGCTGTTTTTT
NA	NA	TRBV19	TRBJ2-7	CASSSRTPLYEQYF	TGTGCCAGTAGTTCCCGGACTCCTCTCTACGAGCAGTACTTC
NA	NA	TRBV5-1	TRBJ1-2	CASSPGSTNYGYTF	TGCGCCAGCAGCCCGGGTTCTACTAACTATGGCTACACCTTC
NA	NA	TRBV3-1/TRBV3-2	TRBJ1-3	CASSQPAGFGNTIYF	TGTGCCAGCAGCCAGCCCGCAGGGTTCGGAAACACCATATATTTT
NA	NA	TRBV6-5	TRBJ1-6	CASRGRAGNSPLHF	TGTGCCAGCAGGGGCAGAGCGGGTAATTCACCCCTCCACTTT
NA	NA	TRBV7-3	TRBJ2-5	CASSLWAKETQYF	TGTGCCAGCAGCTTATGGGCTAAAGAGACCCAGTACTTC
NA	NA	TRBV28	TRBJ1-2	CASSIRSGYTF	TGTGCCAGCAGCATCCGGAGCGGCTACACCTTC
TRBD1	NA	TRBV19	TRBJ1-5	CASSARQGTQHF	TGTGCCAGTAGTGCCAGACAGGGAACCCAGCATTTT